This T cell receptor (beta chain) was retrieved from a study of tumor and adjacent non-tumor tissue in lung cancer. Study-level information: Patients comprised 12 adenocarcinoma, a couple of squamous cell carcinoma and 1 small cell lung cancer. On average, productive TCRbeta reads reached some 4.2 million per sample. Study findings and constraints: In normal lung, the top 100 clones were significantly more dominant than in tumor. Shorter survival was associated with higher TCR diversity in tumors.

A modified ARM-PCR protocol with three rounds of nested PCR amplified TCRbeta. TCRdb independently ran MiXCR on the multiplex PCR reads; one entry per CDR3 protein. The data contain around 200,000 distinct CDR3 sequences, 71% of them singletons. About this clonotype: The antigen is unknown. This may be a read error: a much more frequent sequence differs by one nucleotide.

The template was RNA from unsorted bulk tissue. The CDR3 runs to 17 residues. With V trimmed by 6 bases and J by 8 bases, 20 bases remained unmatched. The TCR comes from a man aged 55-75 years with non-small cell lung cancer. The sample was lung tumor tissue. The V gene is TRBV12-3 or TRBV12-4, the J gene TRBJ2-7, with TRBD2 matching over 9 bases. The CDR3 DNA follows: TGTGCCAGCAGCCCTCCCACAGGCGTGCGGGGGGGCTCCAAGCAGTACTTC. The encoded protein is CASSPPTGVRGGSKQYF.